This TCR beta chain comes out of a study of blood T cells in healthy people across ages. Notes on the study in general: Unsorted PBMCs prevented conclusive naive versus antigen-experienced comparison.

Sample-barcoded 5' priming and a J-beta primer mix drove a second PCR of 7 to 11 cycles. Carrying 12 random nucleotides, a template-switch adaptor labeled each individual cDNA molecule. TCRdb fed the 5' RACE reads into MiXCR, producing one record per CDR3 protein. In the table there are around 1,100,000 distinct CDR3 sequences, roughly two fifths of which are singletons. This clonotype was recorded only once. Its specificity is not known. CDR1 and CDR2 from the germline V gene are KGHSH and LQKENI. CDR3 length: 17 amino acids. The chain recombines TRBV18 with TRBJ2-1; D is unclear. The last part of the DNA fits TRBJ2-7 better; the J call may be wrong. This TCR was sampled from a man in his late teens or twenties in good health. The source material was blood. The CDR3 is CASSPVLVRRSYNEQYF. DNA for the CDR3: TGTGCCAGCTCACCAGTCTTAGTCCGACGCTCCTACAATGAGCAGTACTTC.